The 25 T cell receptor beta chains presented below share a single source sample, sequenced in a study of cytomegalovirus exposure and HLA in healthy donors (dated by TCRdb to about 2017). Library generation was performed with the immunoSEQ multiplex PCR assay. The multiplex PCR relied on a mix of 60 forward primers for TCR Vbeta segments and 13 reverse primers for TCR Jbeta segments. What TCRdb holds here is the immuneACCESS table cut down to in-frame rearrangements. Part of the clones is not present; checked against another copy, under half of the missing clones reflect an unresolved V gene, and the others are unexplained. The sample table lists 75,000 to 80,000 clones, over 60% of them with a count of one. The leading ten clones occupy under 1.2% of the sample. Sequencing used PBMCs. The receptors here all came from a male donor in good health and CMV-seronegative.

The chain employs TRBV7-8 and TRBJ2-1; 10 bases match TRBD2. Germline V CDR1 and CDR2: SGHVS, FQNEAQ. The length of the CDR3 is 16 residues. The J segment lost 8 bases and the V segment lost 1 base, leaving 8 bases of the junction unmatched. This CDR3 reads CASSLGLLAGFDEQFF. DNA of the CDR3: TGTGCCAGCAGCTTAGGGTTACTAGCGGGGTTCGATGAGCAGTTCTTC.

The chain joins TRBV2 to TRBJ1-2; 7 bases are a match to TRBD1. Germline loops: CDR1 SNHLY, CDR2 FYNNEI. CDR3 length: 14 residues. After removal of 7 bases from V and 1 base from J, the junction contained 6 bases not matched to a gene. CDR3 nucleotide sequence: TGTGCCAGCAATAGACAGGGAAGTAACTATGGCTACACCTTC. It specifies CASNRQGSNYGYTF. The full variable domain, rest sourced from reference TRBV2 and TRBJ1-2, is EPEVTQTPSHQVTQMGQEVILRCVPISNHLYFYWYRQILGQKVEFLVSFYNNEISEKSEIFDDQFSVERPDGSNFTLKIRSTKLEDSAMYFCASNRQGSNYGYTFGSGTRLTVV.

J is TRBJ1-1 and V is TRBV12-5; no reliable D call. Per germline, CDR1 LGHNT and CDR2 FRNRAP. The V and J ends lost 7 bases and 5 bases respectively, with 14 bases between them. CDR3 length equals 13 residues. The CDR3 region is CASAQSGGTEAFF. In nucleotides, the CDR3 is TGTGCTAGTGCCCAATCGGGTGGGACTGAAGCTTTCTTT. Full variable domain (outside the CDR3, taken from reference TRBV12-5 and TRBJ1-1): DARVTQTPRHKVTEMGQEVTMRCQPILGHNTVFWYRQTMMQGLELLAYFRNRAPLDDSGMPKDRFSAEMPDATLATLKIQPSEPRDSAVYFCASAQSGGTEAFFGQGTRLTVV.

This clone came up once. The chain employs TRBV19 and TRBJ1-4; D gene uncertain. Germline V gene lookup returns CDR1 LNHDA and CDR2 SQIVND (reference sequence). Trimming removed 3 bases at V and 8 bases at J, with 13 bases between. This CDR3 comprises 14 residues. For the CDR3, the DNA is TGTGCCAGTAGTATCGGCAGCCGCGGAGAAAAACTGTTTTTT. Encoded protein: CASSIGSRGEKLFF.

The rearrangement joins TRBV6-1 to TRBJ2-1, with 10 positions matching TRBD2. The ends lost 2 bases at V and 7 bases at J; junction bases unmatched: 5. Germline CDR1 and CDR2: MNHNS and SASEGT. The CDR3 runs to 15 residues. This CDR3 is CASSELAGGKNEQFF. CDR3 DNA sequence: TGTGCCAGCAGTGAATTAGCGGGGGGAAAAAATGAGCAGTTCTTC.

The chain uses TRBV7-2 and TRBJ1-3; TRBD1 agrees at 7 bases. The CDR3 loop spans 15 amino acids. The germline CDR1 and CDR2 sequences are SGHTA and FQGNSA. V lost 5 bases and J lost 0; bases outside the gene matches: 4. The CDR3 reads CASSRTGNSGNTIYF. CDR3 sequence (DNA): TGTGCCAGCAGCCGGACAGGAAACTCTGGAAACACCATATATTTT. Combining the CDR3 with reference TRBV7-2 and TRBJ1-3 gives the whole variable domain GAGVSQSPSNKVTEKGKDVELRCDPISGHTALYWYRQSLGQGLEFLIYFQGNSAPDKSGLPSDRFSAERTGGSVSTLTIQRTQQEDSAVYLCASSRTGNSGNTIYFGEGSWLTVV.

V gene TRBV6-5 combines with J gene TRBJ1-1; 7 bases are shared with TRBD1. With V trimmed by 4 bases and J by 5 bases, 7 bases remained unmatched. Per the germline V gene, CDR1 is MNHEY and CDR2 is SVGAGI. There are 14 residues in the CDR3. CDR3 loop: CASSWRGPGTEAFF. The CDR3 DNA reads as TGTGCCAGCAGTTGGAGGGGGCCGGGTACTGAAGCTTTCTTT.

V is TRBV5-6 and J is TRBJ2-2, with 9 nucleotides matching TRBD2. Germline V gene sequence: CDR1 SGHDT, CDR2 YYEEEE. This CDR3 has 16 residues. V gave up 2 bases and J gave up 4 bases; unmatched junction bases: 6. DNA of the CDR3: TGTGCCAGCAGCTTTGGGGTAGCGGGGGCCACCGGGGAGCTGTTTTTT. It specifies CASSFGVAGATGELFF.

This clone appeared a few times. The rearrangement joins TRBV27 to TRBJ2-7, with 11 nucleotides matching TRBD2. V shed 3 bases, J shed 0 bases, and the junction held 10 bases outside the gene matches. CDR3 length equals 18 residues. Germline lookup yields CDR1 MNHEY and CDR2 SMNVEV (reference sequence). CDR3 protein: CASSFLSTSGRSSYEQYF. DNA of the CDR3: TGTGCCAGCAGTTTTCTCAGCACTAGCGGGAGAAGCTCCTACGAGCAGTACTTC.

This clone occurred a few times. This chain uses TRBV11-3 with TRBJ2-1; 9 bases are a match to TRBD2. The CDR3 is made up of 17 amino acids. V gave up 5 bases and J gave up 4 bases; unmatched junction bases: 12. Germline V gene sequence: CDR1 SGHNT, CDR2 YENEEA. The CDR3 bases are TGTGCCAGCAGCCAGAGCCGCGGGGGGGCCAGGTACAATGAGCAGTTCTTC. Protein product: CASSQSRGGARYNEQFF. The full variable domain, rest sourced from reference TRBV11-3 and TRBJ2-1, is EAGVVQSPRYKIIEKKQPVAFWCNPISGHNTLYWYLQNLGQGPELLIRYENEEAVDDSQLPKDRFSAERLKGVDSTLKIQPAELGDSAVYLCASSQSRGGARYNEQFFGPGTRLTVL.

This chain uses TRBV6-1 with TRBJ2-2, with TRBD2 as a possible D gene (5 bases). V was cut by 8 bases and J by 3 bases, with 7 bases left in between. The CDR3 is made up of 12 amino acids. The germline gives CDR1 MNHNS, CDR2 SASEGT. CDR3 DNA: TGTGCCAGCTGGAGGTACACCGGGGAGCTGTTTTTT. Its protein is CASWRYTGELFF.

The chain links TRBV5-1 to TRBJ2-2; the match to TRBD1 covers 7 bases. Germline CDR1 is SGHRS and CDR2 is YFSETQ. With V trimmed by 2 bases and J by 6 bases, 10 bases remained unmatched. The CDR3 sequence is 16 residues long. The DNA for the CDR3 is TGCGCCAGCAGCTTACAGGGGACATTGAGTTCCGGGGAGCTGTTTTTT. It codes for CASSLQGTLSSGELFF. The variable domain in full, with the rest retrieved from reference TRBV5-1 and TRBJ2-2, is KAGVTQTPRYLIKTRGQQVTLSCSPISGHRSVSWYQQTPGQGLQFLFEYFSETQRNKGNFPGRFSGRQFSNSRSEMNVSTLELGDSALYLCASSLQGTLSSGELFFGEGSRLTVL.

This clone was seen once. The chain links TRBV11-2 to TRBJ1-2, with D unclear. The CDR3 has 16 amino acids. V shed 4 bases and J shed 2 bases, with 17 bases lying between them. From germline, CDR1 is SGHAT and CDR2 FQNNGV. The CDR3 region is CASSSPTTPGNYGYTF. CDR3 nucleotide sequence: TGTGCCAGCAGCTCTCCCACCACCCCCGGGAACTATGGCTACACCTTC.

The CDR3 region is CASRWDRGLHYGYTF. The CDR3 DNA is TGTGCCAGCAGATGGGACAGGGGGCTACACTATGGCTACACCTTC. The chain couples TRBV6-1 to TRBJ1-2, with TRBD1 matching 12 bases. This CDR3 has 15 amino acids. V shed 6 bases and J 3 bases; nucleotides not matched to a gene: 5. Germline CDR1 MNHNS, CDR2 SASEGT.

This rearrangement joins TRBV4-3 to TRBJ1-1; D is undetermined. Between the trimmed V and J ends, which lost 0 bases and 10 bases, there was a span of 18 bases. This CDR3 is built from 15 residues. Germline V lookup: CDR1 LGHNA, CDR2 YSLEER. CDR3 in amino acids: CASSQEWPVTLAAFF. CDR3 DNA: TGCGCCAGCAGCCAAGAATGGCCAGTGACACTGGCAGCTTTCTTT.

The chain joins TRBV5-1 to TRBJ1-5, with D uncertain. Looked up from germline, CDR1 is SGHRS and CDR2 is YFSETQ. The CDR3 is 15 residues long. V lost 4 bases and J 6 bases, leaving 17 bases between the germline ends. The chain's CDR3 is CASSPGEGIGQPQHF. The CDR3 DNA sequence: TGCGCCAGCAGCCCTGGAGAGGGAATAGGTCAGCCCCAGCATTTT.

The chain joins TRBV29-1 to TRBJ2-7; D may be TRBD1 (7 bases). Trimming left V 6 bases short and J 5 bases short, with 14 bases between. This CDR3 contains 12 residues. Germline V gene sequence: CDR1 SQVTM, CDR2 ANQGSEA. This CDR3 reads CSVAGQNHEQYF. The CDR3 nucleotides are TGCAGCGTCGCGGGACAGAACCACGAGCAGTACTTC.

CDR3 nucleotide sequence: TGTGCCAGCAGCCTCTCGGGGAATGAGCAGTTCTTC. It is translated as CASSLSGNEQFF. The rearrangement joins TRBV7-9 to TRBJ2-1, with D possibly being TRBD2 (5 bases). Per the germline V gene, CDR1 is SEHNR and CDR2 is FQNEAQ (reference sequence). The CDR3 is 12 residues long. With 5 bases removed from V and 7 bases from J, the gap between germline ends came to 9 bases.

This rearrangement joins TRBV6-5 to TRBJ2-1; TRBD2 matches at 8 bases. The CDR3 runs to 13 residues. J lost 12 bases, V lost 5 bases, and 9 bases had no gene match. The germline V gene has CDR1 MNHEY and CDR2 SVGAGI. The CDR3 nucleotides are TGTGCCAGCAGTACCCCGGGGGGGGGCGGGCAGTTCTTC. Amino acid sequence: CASSTPGGGGQFF.

The chain couples TRBV5-4 to TRBJ2-7; TRBD2 matches at 9 bases. The CDR3 extends over 17 amino acids. Germline values: CDR1 SGHNT, CDR2 YYREEE (reference sequence). J was trimmed by 4 bases and V by 4 bases; bases with no gene match: 15. Here the CDR3 DNA reads TGTGCCAGCAGCCCACCCGGTGGTAGCGGGAGATTGTACGAGCAGTACTTC. It specifies CASSPPGGSGRLYEQYF.

The chain couples TRBV18 to TRBJ2-5, with TRBD2 matching 12 bases. Germline lookup yields CDR1 KGHSH and CDR2 LQKENI. J lost 4 bases, V lost 3 bases, and 6 bases had no gene match. CDR3 length: 16 residues. This chain's CDR3 is CASSPRLAGEGETQYF. The CDR3 bases are TGTGCCAGCTCACCCCGACTAGCGGGAGAGGGAGAGACCCAGTACTTC.

The chain uses TRBV6-5 and TRBJ1-1; TRBD1 agrees at 7 bases. V was pared by 0 bases and J by 1 base, with 2 bases of the junction left unmatched. The CDR3 contains 15 residues. Germline V gives CDR1 MNHEY, CDR2 SVGAGI. In DNA form, the CDR3 reads TGTGCCAGCAGTTACTCGTACAGGGGGAACACTGAAGCTTTCTTT. As protein: CASSYSYRGNTEAFF.

This chain joins TRBV7-9 and TRBJ1-5, with 7 nucleotides matching TRBD1. Germline values: CDR1 SEHNR, CDR2 FQNEAQ (reference sequence). The V and J ends lost 4 bases and 3 bases, in that order; junction bases with no gene match: 6. CDR3 length equals 15 residues. The DNA of the CDR3 is TGTGCCAGCAGCTGGACAGGTGGGCCCAATCAGCCCCAGCATTTT. Translating it yields CASSWTGGPNQPQHF.

The J gene is TRBJ2-3, the V gene TRBV7-9, with TRBD2 matching 13 bases. The CDR3 covers 16 residues. The ends lost 5 bases at V and 2 bases at J; junction bases unmatched: 4. Germline CDR1 is SEHNR and CDR2 is FQNEAQ (reference sequence). The CDR3 here is CASSPGLAGDTDTQYF. The DNA for the CDR3 is TGTGCCAGCAGCCCCGGACTAGCGGGAGACACAGATACGCAGTATTTT.

The V gene is TRBV7-6, the J gene TRBJ2-2; TRBD1 might be the D (6 bases). Germline-derived CDR1 and CDR2 are SGHVS and FNYEAQ. This CDR3 region has 13 residues. The V gene lost 4 bases and the J gene lost 6 bases, with 9 bases spanning the gap. CDR3 DNA sequence: TGTGCCAGCAGCTCAACAGGGTCCGGGGAGCTGTTTTTT. It specifies CASSSTGSGELFF.